The clone carrying this T cell receptor beta chain is classed as large. Germline loops: CDR1 SGHDN, CDR2 FVKESK. The CDR3 extends over 17 amino acids. The V gene lost 0 bases and the J gene lost 4 bases, with 16 bases spanning the gap. This entry is derived from a study of T cells in localized non-small cell lung cancer. Data came from immunoSEQ multiplex PCR; TCRdb stores just in-frame clones and leaves some out. The sample lists over a thousand clones, more than 25% seen once, with 8% to 9% in the top ten. The V and J genes are TRBV14 and TRBJ2-1, with D hard to call. The TCR sequence derives from a male donor at least 60 years old with stage I lung adenocarcinoma. The input for sequencing was lung tumor tissue, taken before any cancer treatment. The CDR3 region has the DNA TGTGCCAGCAGCCAAGATCTGGCTAGATCTCGTTACAATGAGCAGTTCTTC. It specifies CASSQDLARSRYNEQFF.